One sample yielded the 2 T cell receptor beta chains listed below, sequenced in a study of stem cell transplantation in POMP-related autoinflammatory disease. Data came from immunoSEQ multiplex PCR; TCRdb stores just in-frame clones and leaves some out. The repertoire holds around 32,000 clones, with around 90% as singletons. The sample consisted of CD4+ T cells from PBMCs, taken before stem cell transplantation. The receptors originated from a human donor with POMP-related autoinflammation and immune dysregulation (PRAID).

This chain connects TRBV5-4 to TRBJ1-2; a possible D gene is TRBD1 (5 bases). Trimming stripped 4 bases from V and 9 bases from J, with 16 bases between. This CDR3 is built from 13 residues. The V gene's germline CDR1 is SGHNT and CDR2 YYREEE (reference sequence). CDR3 loop: CASSQDIRGRYTF. The CDR3 nucleotides are TGTGCCAGCAGCCAAGATATTCGGGGACGCTACACCTTC. The full variable domain, with the rest looked up from reference TRBV5-4 and TRBJ1-2, is ETGVTQSPTHLIKTRGQQVTLRCSSQSGHNTVSWYQQALGQGPQFIFQYYREEENGRGNFPPRFSGLQFPNYSSELNVNALELDDSALYLCASSQDIRGRYTFGSGTRLTVV.

This chain connects TRBV19 to TRBJ2-7, with 7 bases matching TRBD1. Germline lookup yields CDR1 LNHDA and CDR2 SQIVND (reference sequence). V lost 6 bases, J lost 7 bases, and 12 bases stayed unmatched. CDR3 size: 14 residues. The CDR3 here is CASRRTGFSGEQYF. The CDR3 nucleotides read TGTGCCAGTAGGCGGACAGGTTTTTCGGGGGAGCAGTACTTC.